A selection of T cell receptor beta chains follows, all from one sample in a study of shared T cell receptors in the human thymus. TCRdb's table, derived via immunoSEQ multiplex PCR, lists solely in-frame clones and lacks some. The data show under 850,000 clones, approximately 88% seen once. Separately, the same data were catalogued under a study of human thymus T cells.

Sequencing was done on a sample of thymocytes. The receptors shown here come from a boy under two years old with a congenital heart defect. CDR3s include the opening cysteine and the closing phenylalanine or tryptophan. Fields, in order: V gene, J gene, clone size, D gene, CDR3 DNA, CDR3 protein. D genes are given only for firm matches. Size is stated for part of the rows, as once, few or many counts, or as a class when the clone is expanded.

V gene: TRBV2
J gene: TRBJ1-4
clone size: NA
D gene: NA
CDR3 DNA: TGTGCCAGCAGTGAAGCGGAACAGTTTGCAACTAATGAAAAACTGTTTTTT
CDR3 protein: CASSEAEQFATNEKLFF

V gene: TRBV19
J gene: TRBJ1-4
clone size: few
D gene: NA
CDR3 DNA: TGTGCCAGTAACTGCGAGTTGGGGAGTGAAAAACTGTTTTTT
CDR3 protein: CASNCELGSEKLFF

V gene: TRBV7-9
J gene: TRBJ2-1
clone size: NA
D gene: TRBD2
CDR3 DNA: TGTGCCAGCAGCTTAGGAATCTTGGGCGGGAGGACCTACAATGAGCAGTTCTTC
CDR3 protein: CASSLGILGGRTYNEQFF

V gene: TRBV28
J gene: TRBJ2-3
clone size: NA
D gene: TRBD2
CDR3 DNA: TGTGCCAGCAGTCTCCGGGACAGGGGACTAGCGGGAGTGACGGATACGCAGTATTTT
CDR3 protein: CASSLRDRGLAGVTDTQYF

V gene: TRBV14
J gene: TRBJ2-1
clone size: NA
D gene: NA
CDR3 DNA: TGTGCCAGCAGCCAGGCCACGAGCGTCCCGGCGGCTACCTACAATGAGCAGTTCTTC
CDR3 protein: CASSQATSVPAATYNEQFF

V gene: TRBV13
J gene: TRBJ2-1
clone size: NA
D gene: NA
CDR3 DNA: TGTGCCAGCAGCGATATCCCCAAGGGGGAAGGGGACAATGAGCAGTTCTTC
CDR3 protein: CASSDIPKGEGDNEQFF

V gene: TRBV6-6
J gene: TRBJ1-1
clone size: NA
D gene: TRBD1
CDR3 DNA: TGTGCCAGCAGTCCCCCTCAACAGGGGTCCAACACTGAAGCTTTCTTT
CDR3 protein: CASSPPQQGSNTEAFF

V gene: TRBV28
J gene: TRBJ2-7
clone size: NA
D gene: NA
CDR3 DNA: TGTGCCAGCAGTTCCGGACAGTTCTACGAGCAGTACTTC
CDR3 protein: CASSSGQFYEQYF

V gene: TRBV6-1
J gene: TRBJ2-1
clone size: once
D gene: TRBD2
CDR3 DNA: TGTGCCACTGTACCGGGACTAGCGGACAATGAGCAGTTCTTC
CDR3 protein: CATVPGLADNEQFF

V gene: TRBV27
J gene: TRBJ1-2
clone size: NA
D gene: TRBD1
CDR3 DNA: TGTGCCAGCAGTCCGCGGACAGGGCTCTATGGCTACACCTTC
CDR3 protein: CASSPRTGLYGYTF

V gene: TRBV7-2
J gene: TRBJ1-5
clone size: NA
D gene: TRBD1
CDR3 DNA: TGTGCCAGCAGCCGACAGGGGGCAGGTCAGCCCCAGCATTTT
CDR3 protein: CASSRQGAGQPQHF

V gene: TRBV27
J gene: TRBJ2-1
clone size: NA
D gene: TRBD2
CDR3 DNA: TGTGCCAGCAGGTTAGCGGGAGGGCCTTACAATGAGCAGTTCTTC
CDR3 protein: CASRLAGGPYNEQFF

V gene: TRBV11-1
J gene: TRBJ2-1
clone size: few
D gene: TRBD1
CDR3 DNA: TGTGCCAGCAGCTCATCGACAGGGGTATGGTTCTTC
CDR3 protein: CASSSSTGVWFF

V gene: TRBV4-2
J gene: TRBJ2-7
clone size: NA
D gene: NA
CDR3 DNA: TGTGCCAGCAGCCAGGGTCAACAGGGTGACGAGCAGTACTTC
CDR3 protein: CASSQGQQGDEQYF

V gene: TRBV4-1
J gene: TRBJ1-5
clone size: NA
D gene: NA
CDR3 DNA: TGCGCCAGCAGCCGGGGGGGAGTGGGTCAGCCCCAGCATTTT
CDR3 protein: CASSRGGVGQPQHF

V gene: TRBV19
J gene: TRBJ2-7
clone size: NA
D gene: TRBD2
CDR3 DNA: TGTGCCAGTAGTTGGGATAGCGGGAGGCCCTACGAGCAGTACTTC
CDR3 protein: CASSWDSGRPYEQYF

V gene: TRBV7-2
J gene: TRBJ2-5
clone size: NA
D gene: TRBD2
CDR3 DNA: TGTGCCAGCAGCTTAGTGGCTAGCGGGAGGGAGGAGACCCAGTACTTC
CDR3 protein: CASSLVASGREETQYF

V gene: TRBV19
J gene: TRBJ1-2
clone size: NA
D gene: NA
CDR3 DNA: TGTGCCAGTAGTGCAGGGTATGGCTACACCTTC
CDR3 protein: CASSAGYGYTF

V gene: TRBV29-1
J gene: TRBJ2-3
clone size: NA
D gene: NA
CDR3 DNA: TGCAGCGTCGCGAATCGGGAGAGGCCCGCAGATACGCAGTATTTT
CDR3 protein: CSVANRERPADTQYF

V gene: TRBV10-3
J gene: TRBJ2-7
clone size: NA
D gene: TRBD1
CDR3 DNA: TGTGCCATCAGTGAGGACAGGGTCTACGAGCAGTACTTC
CDR3 protein: CAISEDRVYEQYF

V gene: TRBV2
J gene: TRBJ2-3
clone size: NA
D gene: NA
CDR3 DNA: TGTGCCAGCAGTGCCTTAGGGAGCCCCACAGATACGCAGTATTTT
CDR3 protein: CASSALGSPTDTQYF

V gene: TRBV19
J gene: TRBJ2-2
clone size: NA
D gene: TRBD2
CDR3 DNA: TGTGCCAGTAGTAGGGCCAGCGGGAGATCAACCGGGGAGCTGTTTTTT
CDR3 protein: CASSRASGRSTGELFF

V gene: TRBV18
J gene: TRBJ1-1
clone size: once
D gene: NA
CDR3 DNA: TGTGCCAGCTCACCACTGGGTCCAGGGATGAACACTGAAGCTTTCTTT
CDR3 protein: CASSPLGPGMNTEAFF

V gene: TRBV5-6
J gene: TRBJ2-7
clone size: NA
D gene: NA
CDR3 DNA: TGTGCCAGCAGCTTGCGTCACGAGCAGTACTTC
CDR3 protein: CASSLRHEQYF

V gene: TRBV30
J gene: TRBJ2-5
clone size: NA
D gene: TRBD2
CDR3 DNA: TGTGCCTGGGGTCGGACTAGCGGGAGAGGTGAGACCCAGTACTTC
CDR3 protein: CAWGRTSGRGETQYF

V gene: TRBV11-2
J gene: TRBJ2-1
clone size: NA
D gene: TRBD2
CDR3 DNA: TGTGCCAGCAGCTTAGCGTCGACTAGCGGGGATTACAATGAGCAGTTCTTC
CDR3 protein: CASSLASTSGDYNEQFF

V gene: TRBV20-1
J gene: TRBJ1-4
clone size: once
D gene: NA
CDR3 DNA: TGCAGTGCGGAGCCATACGAAAAACTGTTTTTT
CDR3 protein: CSAEPYEKLFF

V gene: TRBV19
J gene: TRBJ1-5
clone size: NA
D gene: NA
CDR3 DNA: TGTGCCAGTAGTATCGGAGGGAAGAGCAATCAGCCCCAGCATTTT
CDR3 protein: CASSIGGKSNQPQHF

V gene: TRBV30
J gene: TRBJ2-3
clone size: NA
D gene: NA
CDR3 DNA: TGTGCCTGGGGAACTAGCAACACAGATACGCAGTATTTT
CDR3 protein: CAWGTSNTDTQYF

V gene: TRBV30
J gene: TRBJ2-7
clone size: NA
D gene: TRBD2
CDR3 DNA: TGTGCCTGGAGTGTACGAGCGGGACGCGACCGCGAGCAGTACTTC
CDR3 protein: CAWSVRAGRDREQYF

V gene: TRBV27
J gene: TRBJ2-5
clone size: NA
D gene: NA
CDR3 DNA: TGTGCCAGCAGTTCTATCCTCCAAGAGACCCAGTACTTC
CDR3 protein: CASSSILQETQYF

V gene: TRBV30
J gene: TRBJ2-5
clone size: NA
D gene: NA
CDR3 DNA: TGTGCCTGGGGGACTTCCCAAGAGACCCAGTACTTC
CDR3 protein: CAWGTSQETQYF

V gene: TRBV5-1
J gene: TRBJ2-7
clone size: NA
D gene: NA
CDR3 DNA: TGCGCCAGCAGCTTGGTCTTTCGGGGGACCATGTACGAGCAGTACTTC
CDR3 protein: CASSLVFRGTMYEQYF

V gene: TRBV4-3
J gene: TRBJ1-5
clone size: NA
D gene: TRBD1
CDR3 DNA: TGCGCCAGCAGCCAAGGTCTGCGACAGGGGAATTATAGCAATCAGCCCCAGCATTTT
CDR3 protein: CASSQGLRQGNYSNQPQHF

V gene: TRBV9
J gene: TRBJ2-1
clone size: NA
D gene: NA
CDR3 DNA: TGTGCCAGCAGCGTAGCAACGCTGACAGCCAGCTCCTACAATGAGCAGTTCTTC
CDR3 protein: CASSVATLTASSYNEQFF

V gene: TRBV7-9
J gene: TRBJ2-7
clone size: NA
D gene: TRBD1
CDR3 DNA: TGTGCCAGCAGCTTAGCGGCGGGACAGGGGTTGGGCGAGCAGTACTTC
CDR3 protein: CASSLAAGQGLGEQYF

V gene: TRBV19
J gene: TRBJ2-5
clone size: NA
D gene: TRBD2
CDR3 DNA: TGTGCCAGTAGTTTAGCGGGAGGAGGGTGGGAGACCCAGTACTTC
CDR3 protein: CASSLAGGGWETQYF

V gene: TRBV2
J gene: TRBJ2-7
clone size: once
D gene: NA
CDR3 DNA: TGTGCCAGCAAGGGCGGGGTTACCTACGAGCAGTACTTC
CDR3 protein: CASKGGVTYEQYF

V gene: TRBV25-1
J gene: TRBJ2-7
clone size: NA
D gene: TRBD2
CDR3 DNA: TGTGCCAGCAGTGACGGAGGGGGACTAGCGGGGGACTCCTACGAGCAGTACTTC
CDR3 protein: CASSDGGGLAGDSYEQYF

V gene: TRBV6-5
J gene: TRBJ1-1
clone size: NA
D gene: TRBD1
CDR3 DNA: TGTGCCAGCACTATAGGTACAGGGGCCGCTGAAGCTTTCTTT
CDR3 protein: CASTIGTGAAEAFF

V gene: TRBV6-5
J gene: TRBJ2-7
clone size: once
D gene: TRBD2
CDR3 DNA: TGTGCCAGCAGTTCTTCCCCCCTGACTAGCACCTACGAGCAGTACTTC
CDR3 protein: CASSSSPLTSTYEQYF

V gene: TRBV4-3
J gene: TRBJ2-7
clone size: few
D gene: NA
CDR3 DNA: TGCGCCAGCAGCCAAGGGGGGGGACAGGAGTACGAGCAGTACTTC
CDR3 protein: CASSQGGGQEYEQYF

V gene: TRBV27
J gene: TRBJ2-3
clone size: once
D gene: TRBD1
CDR3 DNA: TGTGCCAGCGGGGGACAGGCGGCCCAGATAACAGATACGCAGTATTTT
CDR3 protein: CASGGQAAQITDTQYF

V gene: TRBV5-1
J gene: TRBJ2-1
clone size: NA
D gene: TRBD2
CDR3 DNA: TGCGCCAGCAGCTTGGCCCTAGCGGGATTAGGGAGGCAGTTCTTC
CDR3 protein: CASSLALAGLGRQFF

V gene: TRBV5-1
J gene: TRBJ1-1
clone size: once
D gene: NA
CDR3 DNA: TGCGCCAGCAGCTTTAGAAGACTAGGTGGGGGGGCGAACACTGAAGCTTTCTTT
CDR3 protein: CASSFRRLGGGANTEAFF

V gene: TRBV7-8
J gene: TRBJ1-1
clone size: NA
D gene: TRBD1
CDR3 DNA: TGTGCCAGCAGACGTAAATCGGGACAGGGGCCTACTGAAGCTTTCTTT
CDR3 protein: CASRRKSGQGPTEAFF

V gene: TRBV21-1
J gene: TRBJ1-2
clone size: once
D gene: NA
CDR3 DNA: TGTGCCAGCCCCCCCGGGGGACAGGGCGAGAGCTACACCTTC
CDR3 protein: CASPPGGQGESYTF

V gene: TRBV10-3
J gene: TRBJ2-3
clone size: NA
D gene: NA
CDR3 DNA: TGTGCCATCAGTGAATCGCACAGCGGGTTCACAGATACGCAGTATTTT
CDR3 protein: CAISESHSGFTDTQYF

V gene: TRBV6-5
J gene: TRBJ2-7
clone size: NA
D gene: NA
CDR3 DNA: TGTGCCAGCAGTCAGCGGGCCTTTATCTACGAGCAGTACTTC
CDR3 protein: CASSQRAFIYEQYF

V gene: TRBV15
J gene: TRBJ2-2
clone size: NA
D gene: NA
CDR3 DNA: TGTGCCACCAGCAACAGCAACAGGGTCGTGGGGACCGGGGAGCTGTTTTTT
CDR3 protein: CATSNSNRVVGTGELFF

V gene: TRBV25-1
J gene: TRBJ2-7
clone size: NA
D gene: TRBD1
CDR3 DNA: TGTGCCAGCAGTGAGTCGGGACAGGGATCCCGCGAGCAGTACTTC
CDR3 protein: CASSESGQGSREQYF